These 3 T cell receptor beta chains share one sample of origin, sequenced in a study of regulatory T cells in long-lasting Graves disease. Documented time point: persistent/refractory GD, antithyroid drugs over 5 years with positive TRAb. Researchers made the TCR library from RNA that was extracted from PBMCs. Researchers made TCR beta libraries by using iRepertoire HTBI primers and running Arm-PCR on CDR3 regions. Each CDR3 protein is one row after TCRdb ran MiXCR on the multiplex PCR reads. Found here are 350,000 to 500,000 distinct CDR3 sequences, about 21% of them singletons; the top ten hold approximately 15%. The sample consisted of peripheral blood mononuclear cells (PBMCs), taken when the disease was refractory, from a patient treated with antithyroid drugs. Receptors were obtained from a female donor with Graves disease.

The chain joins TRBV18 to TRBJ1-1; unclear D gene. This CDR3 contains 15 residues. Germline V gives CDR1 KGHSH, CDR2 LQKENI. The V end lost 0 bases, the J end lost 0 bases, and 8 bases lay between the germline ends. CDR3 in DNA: TGTGCCAGCTCACCACCTCAGACCTTGAACACTGAAGCTTTCTTT. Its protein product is CASSPPQTLNTEAFF.

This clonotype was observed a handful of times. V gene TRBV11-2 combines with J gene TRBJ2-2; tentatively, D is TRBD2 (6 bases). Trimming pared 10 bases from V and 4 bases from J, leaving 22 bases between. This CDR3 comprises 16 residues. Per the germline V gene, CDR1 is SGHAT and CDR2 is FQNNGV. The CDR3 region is CATRKIREWGTGELFF. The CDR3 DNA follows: TGTGCCACCCGCAAGATCCGGGAGTGGGGCACCGGGGAGCTGTTTTTT.

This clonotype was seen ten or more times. CDR3 sequence reads: CASSLVDRANYGYTF. The CDR3 region has the DNA TGTGCCAGCAGCTTAGTGGACAGAGCTAACTATGGCTACACCTTC. The chain recombines TRBV7-2 with TRBJ1-2; D perhaps matches TRBD1 (6 bases). The CDR3 runs 15 residues. CDR1 and CDR2 from the germline V gene are SGHTA and FQGNSA. Between the trimmed V and J ends, which lost 1 base and 0 bases, there was a span of 9 bases.